What follows are 31 T cell receptor beta chains derived from one specimen sequenced in a study of cytomegalovirus exposure and HLA in healthy donors. Primers included in the PCR were 60 Vbeta and 13 Jbeta primers. Method: immunoSEQ multiplex PCR; TCRdb's copy keeps in-frame clones and lacks some. This table holds roughly 180,000 clones, around 76% found once. Sequenced sample: PBMCs. Source of these receptors: a woman in her twenties or thirties in good health and CMV-seropositive.

The chain joins TRBV6-5 to TRBJ2-1; 8 positions match TRBD2. Losses at the gene ends were 0 bases for V and 1 base for J; bases not matched to a gene: 2. The CDR3 loop spans 16 amino acids. Germline V gene lookup returns CDR1 MNHEY and CDR2 SVGAGI. The CDR3 nucleotides are TGTGCCAGCAGTTACTCTCCTAGCGGGTCCTACAATGAGCAGTTCTTC. Its protein product is CASSYSPSGSYNEQFF.

The gene calls are TRBV10-3 and TRBJ1-3; D might be TRBD1 (6 bases). The CDR3 spans 14 residues. Germline CDR1 and CDR2: ENHRY and SYGVKD. Trimming took off 6 bases at V and 4 bases at J, with 13 bases between the two ends. This CDR3 reads CAISTGFSGNTIYF. CDR3 nucleotide sequence: TGTGCCATCAGCACAGGGTTTTCAGGAAACACCATATATTTT.

This clone was observed a single time. J is TRBJ1-2 and V is TRBV14, with unresolved D. The CDR3 contains 13 residues. V was cut by 1 base and J by 8 bases, with 11 bases left in between. Germline loops: CDR1 SGHDN, CDR2 FVKESK. The CDR3 protein is CASSQGVGNGYTF. The CDR3 DNA sequence: TGTGCCAGCAGCCAAGGAGTCGGTAACGGCTACACCTTC.

The chain combines TRBV27 with TRBJ1-4, with 9 positions matching TRBD1. The V gene's germline CDR1 is MNHEY and CDR2 SMNVEV (reference sequence). V trimming: 4 bases; J trimming: 5 bases; junction bases outside the gene matches: 5. The CDR3 has 15 residues. The CDR3 bases are TGTGCCAGCAGTTCTACAGGGGGCGCGAATGAAAAACTGTTTTTT. As protein: CASSSTGGANEKLFF.

A single count supports this clone. The chain joins TRBV27 to TRBJ1-1, with 10 positions matching TRBD1. Losses at the gene ends were 4 bases for V and 7 bases for J; bases not matched to a gene: 9. CDR1 is MNHEY and CDR2 is SMNVEV in the germline V gene (reference sequence). CDR3 size: 15 residues. The CDR3 region is CASSSPDRGIGEAFF. The CDR3 region has the DNA TGTGCCAGCAGTTCCCCGGACAGGGGGATTGGTGAAGCTTTCTTT.

This sequence joins TRBV7-9 and TRBJ2-1; TRBD1 matches at 7 bases. CDR1 SEHNR and CDR2 FQNEAQ come from the germline V gene (reference sequence). V was pared by 3 bases and J by 12 bases, with 2 bases of the junction left unmatched. The CDR3 is 11 amino acids. The CDR3 protein is CASSLRGPQFF. CDR3 bases: TGTGCCAGCAGCTTGAGGGGGCCGCAGTTCTTC.

The chain uses TRBV7-2 and TRBJ1-5; 10 nucleotides match TRBD1. The germline gives CDR1 SGHTA, CDR2 FQGNSA. The CDR3 has 15 amino acids. J lost 5 bases, V lost 5 bases, and 6 bases had no gene match. The DNA for the CDR3 is TGTGCCAGCAGCGTGACCGGGACAGGGGATCAGCCCCAGCATTTT. Translated: CASSVTGTGDQPQHF.

The CDR3 coding sequence is TGTGCCAGCAGCGGTAATGGCGGGGGCTCTGTCTACACCTTC. Encoded protein: CASSGNGGGSVYTF. The chain combines TRBV9 with TRBJ1-2; TRBD1 is a possible D gene (6 bases). The germline gives CDR1 SGDLS, CDR2 YYNGEE. CDR3 size: 14 residues. V was trimmed by 3 bases and J by 10 bases, leaving 19 bases between them.

The rearrangement joins TRBV7-9 to TRBJ1-1; 9 nucleotides line up with TRBD1. Germline V lookup: CDR1 SEHNR, CDR2 FQNEAQ (reference sequence). The CDR3 is 14 residues long. V shed 3 bases and J 7 bases; nucleotides not matched to a gene: 6. The CDR3 nucleotides read TGTGCCAGCAGCTTGGGACAGGGAGTTTTTGAAGCTTTCTTT. Encoded protein: CASSLGQGVFEAFF. The whole variable domain, remainder taken from reference TRBV7-9 and TRBJ1-1, is DTGVSQNPRHKITKRGQNVTFRCDPISEHNRLYWYRQTLGQGPEFLTYFQNEAQLEKSRLLSDRFSAERPKGSFSTLEIQRTEQGDSAMYLCASSLGQGVFEAFFGQGTRLTVV.

This clone appeared a few times. The chain employs TRBV18 and TRBJ2-2, with a weak D call TRBD1 (6 bases). With 3 bases removed from V and 6 bases from J, the gap between germline ends came to 20 bases. The CDR3 has 17 amino acids. CDR1 and CDR2 (germline): KGHSH, LQKENI. The CDR3 loop is CASSPRTFTGLAGELFF. The CDR3 nucleotides read TGTGCCAGCTCACCGAGGACATTCACAGGGTTGGCCGGGGAGCTGTTTTTT.

The chain employs TRBV6-1 and TRBJ1-2; a possible D gene is TRBD1 (5 bases). The germline V gene encodes CDR1 MNHNS and CDR2 SASEGT. V was trimmed by 7 bases and J by 4 bases, leaving 10 bases between them. There are 12 residues in the CDR3. CDR3 sequence (DNA): TGTGCCAGCACCGCAGACAGCTATGGCTACACCTTC. It specifies CASTADSYGYTF.

The V call is TRBV28, the J call TRBJ2-1; 8 nucleotides line up with TRBD2. Per germline, CDR1 MDHEN and CDR2 SYDVKM. This CDR3 contains 16 residues. Trimming cost V 3 bases and J 4 bases; bases outside gene matches: 8. This CDR3 is CASSFPGGPVYNEQFF. The CDR3 DNA sequence: TGTGCCAGCAGTTTCCCGGGGGGGCCAGTTTACAATGAGCAGTTCTTC.

The rearrangement links TRBV7-2 to TRBJ2-1, with 8 bases that match TRBD2. J was trimmed by 9 bases and V by 1 base; bases with no gene match: 8. This CDR3 is 15 amino acids long. Germline CDR1 reads SGHTA; CDR2 reads FQGNSA. DNA for the CDR3: TGTGCCAGCAGCTTAGGGCTAGCGGGTCTCCGTGAGCAGTTCTTC. Protein sequence: CASSLGLAGLREQFF.

CDR3 nucleotide sequence: TGCGCCAGCAGCCAAGATTTCCGGGGGACTTCACCCCTCCACTTT. It is translated as CASSQDFRGTSPLHF. The J gene is TRBJ1-6, the V gene TRBV4-3; possible D gene TRBD1, 5 bases. Per the germline V gene, CDR1 is LGHNA and CDR2 is YSLEER. This CDR3 has 15 residues. Trimming removed 0 bases at V and 9 bases at J, with 12 bases between.

The chain has TRBV9 and TRBJ1-5; 8 positions agree with TRBD1. Germline CDR1 SGDLS, CDR2 YYNGEE. There are 15 residues in the CDR3. Unmatched junction bases numbered 9, after V lost 6 bases and J lost 4 bases. CDR3 amino acids: CASTRDDRGNQPQHF. The CDR3 DNA is TGTGCCAGCACCCGGGACGACAGGGGAAATCAGCCCCAGCATTTT.

The chain uses TRBV28 and TRBJ1-4; unclear D gene. CDR3 size: 12 residues. Trimming left V 10 bases short and J 8 bases short, with 14 bases between. Germline CDR1 reads MDHEN; CDR2 reads SYDVKM. Here the CDR3 reads CAIREGGEKLFF. The DNA for the CDR3 is TGTGCCATCCGGGAGGGTGGGGAAAAACTGTTTTTT. Full variable domain (remainder filled in from reference TRBV28 and TRBJ1-4): DVKVTQSSRYLVKRTGEKVFLECVQDMDHENMFWYRQDPGLGLRLIYFSYDVKMKEKGDIPEGYSVSREKKERFSLILESASTNQTSMYLCAIREGGEKLFFGSGTQLSVL.

The chain uses TRBV11-2 and TRBJ2-5; 8 nucleotides agree with TRBD1. The J segment lost 7 bases and the V segment lost 5 bases, leaving 15 bases of the junction unmatched. Looked up from germline, CDR1 is SGHAT and CDR2 is FQNNGV. This CDR3 is built from 16 residues. This CDR3 reads CASSAFPGQAWVTQYF. CDR3 DNA sequence: TGTGCCAGCAGCGCCTTCCCGGGACAGGCTTGGGTGACCCAGTACTTC.

V is TRBV7-2 and J is TRBJ2-5; D is unclear. The tail of the sequence fits TRBJ2-7 better, so the J call may be wrong. The germline CDR1 and CDR2 sequences are SGHTA and FQGNSA. This CDR3 has 15 residues. The CDR3 reads CASSLVAASSYEQYF. In DNA, the CDR3 is TGTGCCAGCAGCTTAGTGGCGGCCTCTTCCTACGAGCAGTACTTC.

This clone has just one count. The CDR3 region is CASSLGSLSAFF. CDR3 coding DNA: TGTGCCAGCAGCTTGGGCAGCTTAAGCGCTTTCTTT. V is TRBV7-2 and J is TRBJ1-1; D unresolved. From germline, CDR1 is SGHTA and CDR2 FQGNSA. The germline V and J ends were trimmed by 3 bases and 11 bases, with 13 bases remaining between them. This CDR3 region has 12 residues.

This chain joins TRBV5-1 and TRBJ2-1; TRBD2 agrees at 11 bases. The CDR3 is made up of 17 amino acids. CDR1 and CDR2 from the germline V gene are SGHRS and YFSETQ. Trimming took 4 bases from V and 1 from J; bases not matched to a gene: 7. Here the CDR3 reads CASSRLAGGQSYNEQFF. The CDR3 DNA sequence: TGCGCCAGCAGCAGATTAGCGGGGGGGCAGTCCTACAATGAGCAGTTCTTC.

The chain joins TRBV27 to TRBJ2-7; D is ambiguous. The CDR3 is 13 residues long. V dropped 3 bases and J dropped 0 bases, with 6 bases sitting between them. The germline V gene encodes CDR1 MNHEY and CDR2 SMNVEV (reference sequence). In DNA, the CDR3 is TGTGCCAGCAGTTTCGCAGTCTCCTACGAGCAGTACTTC. As protein: CASSFAVSYEQYF.

The V call is TRBV14, the J call TRBJ2-7; the D gene is possibly TRBD1 (5 bases). The V and J ends lost 0 bases and 1 base respectively, with 13 bases between them. CDR1 SGHDN and CDR2 FVKESK come from the germline V gene. The CDR3 is 16 amino acids. The CDR3, as DNA: TGTGCCAGCAGCCAAGACTGGGGCGTTACTTCCTACGAGCAGTACTTC. This sequence encodes CASSQDWGVTSYEQYF.

The chain combines TRBV4-2 with TRBJ1-6; D is undetermined. CDR1 and CDR2 from the germline V gene are LGHNA and YNFKEQ. This CDR3 region has 17 residues. Between the trimmed V and J ends, which lost 0 bases and 8 bases, there was a span of 17 bases. CDR3 sequence reads: CASSQEGSRVMHSPLHF. The CDR3 bases are TGTGCCAGCAGCCAAGAGGGGAGTCGGGTCATGCATTCACCCCTCCACTTT.

This chain links TRBV11-3 with TRBJ1-1; D might be TRBD1 (6 bases). V lost 2 bases and J 1 base, leaving 11 bases between the germline ends. Per germline, CDR1 SGHNT and CDR2 YENEEA. The CDR3 length is 15 residues. The CDR3 DNA follows: TGTGCCAGCAGCTTATCCGGGACACCGAACACTGAAGCTTTCTTT. This sequence encodes CASSLSGTPNTEAFF.

Turning to this clone: One junction end disagrees with the germline gene, perhaps due to a read error. The chain carries TRBV4-2 and TRBJ2-7; TRBD1 aligns across 7 bases. The CDR3 has 15 amino acids. Germline CDR1 is LGHNA and CDR2 is YNFKEQ. The CDR3 here is CASTEGTDTFYGQYF. The DNA of the CDR3 is TGTGCCAGCACTGAAGGGACAGACACCTTCTACGGGCAGTACTTC.

This clone was counted a few times. CDR3 residues: CASSLARGSSPLHF. The CDR3 nucleotides are TGTGCCAGCAGCTTGGCCAGGGGGAGTTCACCCCTCCACTTT. The J gene is TRBJ1-6, the V gene TRBV5-6, with TRBD1 identical over 7 bases. Germline lookup yields CDR1 SGHDT and CDR2 YYEEEE. This CDR3 is built from 14 residues. V trimming: 0 bases; J trimming: 9 bases; junction bases outside the gene matches: 3.

This rearrangement joins TRBV7-2 to TRBJ2-5, with 7 bases identical to TRBD1. With V trimmed by 5 bases and J by 1 base, 4 bases remained unmatched. Germline V gene sequence: CDR1 SGHTA, CDR2 FQGNSA. There are 14 residues in the CDR3. CDR3 bases: TGTGCCAGCAGCCCCAGGGACAGCCAAGAGACCCAGTACTTC. Protein: CASSPRDSQETQYF.

The chain recombines TRBV7-6 with TRBJ1-1; 7 bases are shared with TRBD1. The CDR3 covers 15 residues. Trimming cost V 5 bases and J 2 bases; bases outside gene matches: 8. Per germline, CDR1 SGHVS and CDR2 FNYEAQ. Here the CDR3 reads CASSPTGKPNTEAFF. The CDR3 nucleotides read TGTGCCAGCAGCCCGACAGGGAAACCAAACACTGAAGCTTTCTTT.

This chain joins TRBV18 and TRBJ2-7; TRBD1 is a possible D gene (6 bases). In germline, CDR1 is KGHSH, CDR2 LQKENI. The CDR3 contains 14 residues. Trimming stripped 3 bases from V and 2 bases from J, with 11 bases between. The CDR3 coding sequence is TGTGCCAGCTCACCTGGGCAGGGGCCCTACGAGCAGTACTTC. Its protein product is CASSPGQGPYEQYF.

The chain couples TRBV19 to TRBJ2-7, with D maybe TRBD1 (6 bases). CDR3 length equals 15 residues. V was pared by 4 bases and J by 0 bases, with 13 bases between. The germline gives CDR1 LNHDA, CDR2 SQIVND (reference sequence). The CDR3 nucleotides read TGTGCCAGTAGTACGGGTGAAGGGGGCTCCTACGAGCAGTACTTC. It codes for CASSTGEGGSYEQYF.

Of note for this clone: A junction boundary mismatches the germline segment, possibly from a read error. The chain couples TRBV7-3 to TRBJ1-1; the D gene is possibly TRBD1 (6 bases). CDR3 length: 13 amino acids. Germline V CDR1 and CDR2: SGHTA, FQGTGA. DNA for the CDR3: TGTGCCAGCAGCTTAAAGGACAGTTTGAAGTTGGTCTTT. Protein sequence: CASSLKDSLKLVF.